The 10 T cell receptor beta chains given below trace back to one sample, sequenced in a study of T cell responses to AZD1222 COVID-19 vaccine. Measured with immunoSEQ multiplex PCR; TCRdb has only the in-frame clones, and not every one. This sample has roughly 53,000 clones, with 65% to 85% found just once. The sequenced sample was peripheral blood, obtained on day 0 of AZD1222 vaccination. The origin of the receptors is an adult in good health.

The chain uses TRBV5-4 and TRBJ1-6; TRBD1 matches at 8 bases. V trimming: 3 bases; J trimming: 11 bases; junction bases outside the gene matches: 13. Germline-derived CDR1 and CDR2 are SGHNT and YYREEE (reference sequence). The CDR3 contains 16 residues. DNA for the CDR3: TGTGCCAGCAGCTCCGGTGGACAGGGAGGCGGCGCACCCCTCCACTTT. Its translation is CASSSGGQGGGAPLHF.

In this sample, this clone turned up once. The chain joins TRBV28 to TRBJ2-1, with 12 bases lining up with TRBD2. V lost 5 bases, J lost 5 bases, and 7 bases stayed unmatched. Germline loops: CDR1 MDHEN, CDR2 SYDVKM. This CDR3 has 16 amino acids. CDR3 sequence: CASSGTLAGGDNEQFF. DNA of the CDR3: TGTGCCAGCAGTGGGACCCTAGCGGGAGGGGACAATGAGCAGTTCTTC. Full variable domain (outside the CDR3, taken from reference TRBV28 and TRBJ2-1): DVKVTQSSRYLVKRTGEKVFLECVQDMDHENMFWYRQDPGLGLRLIYFSYDVKMKEKGDIPEGYSVSREKKERFSLILESASTNQTSMYLCASSGTLAGGDNEQFFGPGTRLTVL.

V usage is TRBV30 and J usage is TRBJ2-1; D uncertain. Looked up from germline, CDR1 is GTSNPN and CDR2 is SVGIG (reference sequence). The CDR3 extends over 17 amino acids. V was pared by 3 bases and J by 1 base, with 19 bases between. The CDR3 sequence: CAWRTPLPAASYNEQFF. The DNA for the CDR3 is TGTGCCTGGAGGACACCTCTCCCAGCCGCATCCTACAATGAGCAGTTCTTC.

V gene TRBV6-2 or TRBV6-3 combines with J gene TRBJ1-6; D is undetermined. The CDR3 sequence is 12 residues long. Germline assignment: CDR1 MNHEY and CDR2 SVGEGT. V was pared by 2 bases and J by 7 bases, with 3 bases between. As DNA, the CDR3 is TGTGCCAGCAGTTACGGGAATTCACCCCTCCACTTT. Translation: CASSYGNSPLHF.

The genes are TRBV11-1 and TRBJ2-3; the D gene is possibly TRBD1 (6 bases). The CDR3 has 13 amino acids. Per germline, CDR1 SGHAT and CDR2 FQDESV (reference sequence). V lost 5 bases, J lost 5 bases, and 11 bases lay in between. CDR3 loop: CASSTGTRDTQYF. Here the CDR3 DNA reads TGTGCCAGCAGCACCGGGACACGAGATACGCAGTATTTT.

The V and J genes are TRBV10-2 and TRBJ2-7; TRBD2 matches at 13 bases. With 5 bases clipped from V and 6 bases from J, the junction kept 4 bases outside the gene matches. The CDR3 runs 14 residues. Germline CDR1 reads WSHSY; CDR2 reads SAAADI. CDR3 amino acids: CASSRTSGSGEQYF. The CDR3 bases are TGCGCCAGCAGTAGGACTAGCGGGAGTGGCGAGCAGTACTTC.

This chain links TRBV30 with TRBJ1-3, with no clear D. The CDR3 covers 14 residues. V lost 0 bases and J 1 base, leaving 7 bases between the germline ends. Germline loops: CDR1 GTSNPN, CDR2 SVGIG (reference sequence). CDR3 in amino acids: CAWSVLLSGNTIYF. The DNA for the CDR3 is TGTGCCTGGAGTGTACTCTTATCTGGAAACACCATATATTTT.

V is TRBV11-3 and J is TRBJ2-3; 10 bases align to TRBD2. Germline assignment: CDR1 SGHNT and CDR2 YENEEA. V was clipped by 5 bases and J by 1 base; unmatched bases: 6. The CDR3 covers 16 residues. The CDR3 DNA reads as TGTGCCAGCAGCACTAGGGGGACTAGCGGCACAGATACGCAGTATTTT. Residues: CASSTRGTSGTDTQYF.

The chain recombines TRBV27 with TRBJ2-1, with 8 positions matching TRBD2. This CDR3 contains 14 residues. Germline V lookup: CDR1 MNHEY, CDR2 SMNVEV (reference sequence). J gave up 5 bases and V 5 bases, and 5 bases lay outside the gene matches. The CDR3 loop reads CASSRLARNNEQFF. The CDR3 region has the DNA TGTGCCAGCAGTCGACTAGCGCGGAACAATGAGCAGTTCTTC.

This clone has only one observation. The V call is TRBV10-1, the J call TRBJ1-4, with D unresolved. Germline V gene data show CDR1 as WNHNN and CDR2 as SYGVQD (reference sequence). There are 13 residues in the CDR3. Trimming cost V 4 bases and J 6 bases, with 9 bases left between them. CDR3 loop: CASSVSGDEKLFF. The CDR3 coding sequence is TGCGCCAGCAGTGTTAGCGGCGATGAAAAACTGTTTTTT.